Detailed here is one TCR beta chain. This clone appeared a few times. What antigen it recognizes has not been identified. No base qualities exist here, and no much larger clone lies one base off it. The data were obtained in a study of early stage breast cancer tumors (dated 2017 in TCRdb). For the wider study: Of the roughly 15 invasive breast tumors, more than 9 were found to be estrogen receptor-positive, progesterone receptor-positive and HER2-negative. A read coverage of roughly 10-fold per sample was achieved on average. Of the approximately twelve ER+/PR+/HER2- tumors, eight were classified as invasive ductal carcinomas and four as invasive lobular carcinomas. Across all samples, 2.5 million to 3 million templates representing 1,097,674 unique clonotypes were detected. Study-wide conclusions, independent of this receptor: Sequencing bulk genomic DNA from unsorted cells could not capture chain pairing or functional markers like CD4, CD8 and FOXP3. About 2.5-fold higher T cell density and higher clonality were observed in tumors than in adjacent normal breast tissue. Enriched TCRB sequences shared across patients were found to be mostly commonly generated sequences that were unlikely to play an important role in the tumor microenvironment. Because the cohort was small, a breakdown by tumor subtype could not be done. Repertoires from blood and normal breast were more alike than repertoires from blood and tumor, and in about 85% of the 16 patients, comparing each tissue with blood separated tumor from normal.

The study profiled bulk TCR beta-chain repertoires in matched peripheral blood, tumor and adjacent normal breast tissue taken from over 15 patients with early-stage breast cancer. Before surgery, whole blood (roughly 5-11 mL) was collected into EDTA tubes and processed within 2 hours. Ficoll-Paque centrifugation in SepMate-50 tubes was used to isolate peripheral blood mononuclear cells. PBMCs were cryopreserved in around 90% FBS with around 10% DMSO in aliquots of 2 to 4 million cells and stored in liquid nitrogen. The Qiagen AllPrep DNA/RNA Mini kit was used for genomic DNA extraction. Each sample was amplified in two independent genomic DNA replicates, using 0.4 to 0.6 ug for blood and about 1.6 ug for tumor or normal breast. TCRB sequencing of genomic DNA was carried out with the ImmunoSeq Intro kit according to the manufacturer's instructions. For absolute quantification, the 31-cycle multiplex PCR included proprietary primers along with spike-in control sequences. Single-end 150-bp reads were used to sequence an 87-bp fragment spanning the CDR3 plus the flanking V and J genes. Each lane of an Illumina MiSeq running version 3.0 chemistry carried seven multiplexed samples, with two replicates apiece. In the paper's pipeline: Raw data were processed with the vendor's proprietary pipeline, and both replicates were merged into a single result per sample. To define clonotypes, the study grouped productive rearrangements that shared the V-gene family, CDR3 amino acid sequence and J-gene segment. To compute clonality, the normalized Shannon entropy (Pielou evenness) of TCRB abundances was subtracted from 1. To estimate T cell density, the total number of templates was divided by the number of input cells, which was inferred from the amount of DNA input. Recon with default parameters was used to estimate total repertoire diversity and clonality. A clonotype counted as tumor-enriched if its abundance in tumor exceeded 0.1% and was at least 32-fold higher than its abundance in normal breast. TCRdb obtained this table from immuneACCESS and retained in-frame rearrangements with V and J assigned. These tables miss some clones; where compared with another copy, unresolved V genes account for less than half of the shortfall, and the remainder is unexplained. Clonal size and the V and J genes are those of that table, whereas D and trimming came from the DNA. In all, the sample holds 40,000 to 60,000 clones, and roughly 78% of those were seen once. The top ten constitute under 4.5% of the sample.

Taken from the germline V gene, the CDR1 and CDR2 loops are SGHTA and FQGTGA. The CDR3 runs 13 amino acids, cysteine and phenylalanine included. This entry keeps only the CDR3 DNA: 39 bases, framed from base 1. V drops 5 bases and J drops 2 bases, leaving 7 bases in between. Sequencing used blood. This receptor was identified in a person aged 35-50 years with breast cancer. The V and J genes are TRBV7-3 and TRBJ2-1; a confident D gene designation cannot be given. The CDR3 corresponds to CASSLPPYNEQFF. Read as DNA, the sequence is TGTGCCAGCAGCCTCCCCCCCTACAATGAGCAGTTCTTC.